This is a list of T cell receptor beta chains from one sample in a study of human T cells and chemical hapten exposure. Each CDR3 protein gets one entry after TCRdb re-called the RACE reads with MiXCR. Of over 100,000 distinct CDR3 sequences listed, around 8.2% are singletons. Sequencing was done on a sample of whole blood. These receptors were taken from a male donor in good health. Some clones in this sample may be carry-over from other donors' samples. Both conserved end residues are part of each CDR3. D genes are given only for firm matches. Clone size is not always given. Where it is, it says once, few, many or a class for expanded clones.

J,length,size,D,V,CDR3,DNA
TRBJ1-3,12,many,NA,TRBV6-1,CASRGSGNTIYF,TGTGCCAGCAGGGGCTCTGGAAACACCATATATTTT
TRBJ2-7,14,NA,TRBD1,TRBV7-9,CASSGQGSAYEQYF,TGTGCCAGCAGCGGACAGGGTTCGGCCTACGAGCAGTACTTC
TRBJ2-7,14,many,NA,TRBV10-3,CAISGTGSSYEQYF,TGTGCCATCAGCGGTACAGGGTCCTCCTACGAGCAGTACTTC
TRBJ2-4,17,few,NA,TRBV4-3,CASSQGLPNRAKNIQYF,TGCGCCAGCAGCCAAGGACTCCCCAATAGGGCCAAAAACATTCAGTACTTC
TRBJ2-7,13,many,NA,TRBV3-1,CASSQAGSYEQYF,TGTGCCAGCAGCCAGGCGGGGTCCTACGAGCAGTACTTC
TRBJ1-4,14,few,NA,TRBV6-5,CASSYHEAGEKLFF,TGTGCCAGCAGTTACCATGAGGCTGGTGAAAAACTGTTTTTT
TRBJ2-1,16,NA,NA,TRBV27,CASSARQIQSYNEQFF,TGTGCCAGCAGTGCCCGACAGATCCAGAGCTACAATGAGCAGTTCTTC
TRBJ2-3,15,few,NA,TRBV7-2,CASSLAVGAADTQYF,TGTGCCAGCAGCTTAGCAGTGGGCGCGGCAGATACGCAGTATTTT
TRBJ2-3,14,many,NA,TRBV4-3,CASSQGQLRDTQYF,TGCGCCAGCAGCCAAGGTCAACTACGGGATACGCAGTATTTT
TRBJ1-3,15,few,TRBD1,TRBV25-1,CASSGLTGGQNTIYF,TGTGCCAGCAGTGGGCTGACAGGGGGCCAAAACACCATATATTTT
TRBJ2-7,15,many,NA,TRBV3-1,CASSQDLRLGYEQYF,TGTGCCAGCAGCCAAGATCTGCGACTAGGGTACGAGCAGTACTTC